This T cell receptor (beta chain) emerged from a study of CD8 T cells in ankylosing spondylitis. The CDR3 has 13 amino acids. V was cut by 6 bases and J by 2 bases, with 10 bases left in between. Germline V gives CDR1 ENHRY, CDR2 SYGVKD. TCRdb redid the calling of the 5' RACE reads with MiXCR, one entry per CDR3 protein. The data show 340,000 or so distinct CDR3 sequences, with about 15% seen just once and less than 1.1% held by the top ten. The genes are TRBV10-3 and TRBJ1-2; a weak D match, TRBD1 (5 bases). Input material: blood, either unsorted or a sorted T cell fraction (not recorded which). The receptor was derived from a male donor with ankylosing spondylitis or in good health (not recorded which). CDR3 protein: CAIRLQENYGYTF. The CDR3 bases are TGTGCCATCAGGCTACAGGAAAACTATGGCTACACCTTC.